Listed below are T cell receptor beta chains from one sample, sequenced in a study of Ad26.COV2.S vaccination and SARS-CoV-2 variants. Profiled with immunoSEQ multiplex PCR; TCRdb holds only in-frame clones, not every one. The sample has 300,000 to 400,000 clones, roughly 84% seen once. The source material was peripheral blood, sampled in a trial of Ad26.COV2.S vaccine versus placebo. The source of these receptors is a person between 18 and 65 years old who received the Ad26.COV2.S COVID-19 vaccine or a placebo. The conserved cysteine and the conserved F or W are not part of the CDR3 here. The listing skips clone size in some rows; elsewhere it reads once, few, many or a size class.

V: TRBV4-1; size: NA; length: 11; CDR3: ASSQSTAYEQY
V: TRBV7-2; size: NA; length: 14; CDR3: ASSSASTGLGSPLH
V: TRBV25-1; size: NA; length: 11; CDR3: ASSVGGSYEQY
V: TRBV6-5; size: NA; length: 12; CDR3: ASSSPRQGGEAF
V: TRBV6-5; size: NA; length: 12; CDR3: ASSYSGTVYEQY
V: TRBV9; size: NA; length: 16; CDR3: ASSAGQGAFSGANVLT
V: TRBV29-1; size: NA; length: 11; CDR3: SALGGLNTEAF
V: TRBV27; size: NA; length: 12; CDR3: ASSLWRENTEAF
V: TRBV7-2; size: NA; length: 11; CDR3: ASSLGRDYGYT
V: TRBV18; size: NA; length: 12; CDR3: ASSATGGNQPQH
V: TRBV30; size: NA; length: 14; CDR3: AWSRWTATSGNTIY
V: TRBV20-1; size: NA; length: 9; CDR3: SAREGVGYT
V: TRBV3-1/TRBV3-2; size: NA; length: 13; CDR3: ASSRLGTTNTEAF
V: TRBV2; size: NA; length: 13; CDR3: ASSVNRALDSPLH
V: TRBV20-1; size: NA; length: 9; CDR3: SAYRIETQY
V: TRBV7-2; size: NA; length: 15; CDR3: ASSLLWASGGANVLT
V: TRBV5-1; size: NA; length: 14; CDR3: ASSPGQGTIYNEQF
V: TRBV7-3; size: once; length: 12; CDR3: ASSLAGNTGELF
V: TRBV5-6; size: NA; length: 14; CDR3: ASSPVGTVANEKLF
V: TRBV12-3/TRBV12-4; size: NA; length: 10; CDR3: ASSLVGDTQY
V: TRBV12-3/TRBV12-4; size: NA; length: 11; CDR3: ASSSRTGQPQH
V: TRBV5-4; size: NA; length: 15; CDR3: ASSSVGGRQGNEKLF
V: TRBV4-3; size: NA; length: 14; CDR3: ASSPRIQSGTDTQY
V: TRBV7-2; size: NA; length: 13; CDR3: ASSWIAGEQETQY
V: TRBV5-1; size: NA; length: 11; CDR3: ASSLGTKETQY
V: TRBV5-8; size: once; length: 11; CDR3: ASSRDLQETQY
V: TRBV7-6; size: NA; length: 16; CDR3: ASSLGSLGSSSTDTQY
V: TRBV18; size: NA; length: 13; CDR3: ASSPGQGWNTEAF
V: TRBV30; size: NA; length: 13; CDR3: AWEPRGALRDTQY
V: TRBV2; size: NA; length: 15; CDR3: ASISQLGHTSTGELF
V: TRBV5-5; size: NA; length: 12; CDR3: ASSFGTRAEKLF
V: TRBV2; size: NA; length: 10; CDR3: ATIDGINEAF
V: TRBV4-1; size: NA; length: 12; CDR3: ASSQRDLLGGYT
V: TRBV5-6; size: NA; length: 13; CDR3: ASSLDLGWDSPLH
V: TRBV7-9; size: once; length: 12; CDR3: ASSLGRWNTEAF